Sequencing of this T cell receptor (beta chain) was carried out in a study of blood T cell repertoires in COVID-19. Study as a whole: Samples came from the United States, Italy and Spain, spanning acute and convalescent COVID-19. T cells, B-cell-depleted T cells, or PBMCs provided the cDNA or gDNA that served as material.

How the authors handled the data: Cell counts per sample came from amplifying reference gene primers. Measured with immunoSEQ multiplex PCR; TCRdb has only the in-frame clones, and not every one. That table furnishes V, J and clone size, whereas the DNA furnished D and trimming. The sample comprises 400,000 to 450,000 clones, around 91% of which are singletons, and roughly 1.6% rests with the top ten. The CDR3 length is 12 residues. Germline V gives CDR1 MDHEN, CDR2 SYDVKM. Trimming took off 6 bases at V and 6 bases at J, with 10 bases between the two ends. Enrollment of patients from Seattle took place during active infection, with longitudinal follow-up.

Sequenced input: peripheral blood. This chain uses TRBV28 with TRBJ2-3; D is undetermined. This clonotype was sampled from a woman in her thirties or forties with COVID-19, enrolled during active disease. CDR3 sequence reads: CASSSLRDTQYF. CDR3 sequence (DNA): TGTGCCAGCAGCTCTCTGCGGGATACGCAGTATTTT.